The clone carrying this T cell receptor (beta chain) was seen only a few times. This specimen comes from a study of control samples from healthy donors and cancer patients. Clones were sequenced by immunoSEQ multiplex PCR, and TCRdb holds only the in-frame ones, with some missing. The profile shows 150,000 to 200,000 clones, about 91% of them singletons. In germline, CDR1 is LGHNA, CDR2 YSLEER. The V and J ends lost 3 bases and 3 bases respectively, with 15 bases between them. The CDR3 consists of 15 residues. The sequencing input was blood. The rearrangement uses TRBV4-3 and TRBJ2-7; tentative D call: TRBD2 (7 bases). The TCR was taken from a man aged 18 to 30 in good health. The CDR3 DNA reads TGCGCCAGCAGCCAGCTCGCGGGGGCTGGCTACGAGCAGTACTTC. It is translated as CASSQLAGAGYEQYF.